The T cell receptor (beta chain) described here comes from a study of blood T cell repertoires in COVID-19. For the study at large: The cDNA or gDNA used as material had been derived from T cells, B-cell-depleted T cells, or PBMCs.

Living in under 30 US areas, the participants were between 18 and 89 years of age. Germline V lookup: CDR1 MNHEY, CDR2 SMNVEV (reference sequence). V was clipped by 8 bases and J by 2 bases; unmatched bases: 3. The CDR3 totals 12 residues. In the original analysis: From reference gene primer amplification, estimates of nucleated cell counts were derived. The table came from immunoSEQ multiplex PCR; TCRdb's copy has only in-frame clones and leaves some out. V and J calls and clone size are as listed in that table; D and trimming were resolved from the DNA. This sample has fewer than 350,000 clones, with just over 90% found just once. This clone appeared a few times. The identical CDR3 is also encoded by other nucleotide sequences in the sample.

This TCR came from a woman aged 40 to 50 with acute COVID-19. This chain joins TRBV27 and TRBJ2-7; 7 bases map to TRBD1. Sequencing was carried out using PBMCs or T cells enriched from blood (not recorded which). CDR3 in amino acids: CASWDSPYEQYF. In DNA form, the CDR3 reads TGTGCCAGCTGGGACAGTCCCTACGAGCAGTACTTC.